These 5 T cell receptor beta chains were sequenced from one sample in a study of T cell responses to AZD1222 COVID-19 vaccine (dated by TCRdb to the early 2020s). In light of the paper, this sample's time point label describes: baseline before first vaccination. Libraries were constructed by the immunoSEQ multiplex PCR assay. In TCRdb, the immuneACCESS table is reduced to in-frame sequences with V and J assigned. These tables do not hold every clone; where another copy was compared, an unresolved V gene accounts for under half, and the others remain unexplained. The sample profile shows about 120,000 clones; roughly 84% of them were found once. The ten biggest clones cover roughly a tenth of the sample. The specimen comprised peripheral blood, sampled on day 0 of AZD1222 vaccination. The receptors stem from an adult in good health.

This chain links TRBV5-1 with TRBJ1-1; 12 positions agree with TRBD1. V gave up 3 bases and J gave up 6 bases; unmatched junction bases: 9. CDR3 length equals 16 residues. Germline CDR1 is SGHRS and CDR2 is YFSETQ. The CDR3 here is CASSSQGGQGAAEAFF. Written as DNA, the CDR3 is TGCGCCAGCAGCTCCCAGGGGGGACAGGGGGCCGCTGAAGCTTTCTTT.

The gene calls are TRBV7-9 and TRBJ2-7, with D unresolved. V lost 0 bases, J lost 3 bases, and 9 bases lay in between. This CDR3 is 14 amino acids long. Looked up from germline, CDR1 is SEHNR and CDR2 is FQNEAQ (reference sequence). CDR3: CASSLAGRYYEQYF. The CDR3 DNA is TGTGCCAGCAGCTTAGCAGGACGGTACTACGAGCAGTACTTC.

This chain connects TRBV12-3 or TRBV12-4 to TRBJ1-4; D remains ambiguous. V was clipped by 6 bases and J by 5 bases, with 10 bases between them. The CDR3 spans 13 residues. The CDR3 region is CASSPRGNEKLFF. The CDR3 DNA follows: TGTGCCAGCAGCCCGCGGGGAAATGAAAAACTGTTTTTT.

This clone was counted a few times. V usage is TRBV27 and J usage is TRBJ1-1, with a weak D call TRBD1 (5 bases). The germline V gene has CDR1 MNHEY and CDR2 SMNVEV (reference sequence). The CDR3 extends over 15 amino acids. V shed 3 bases and J shed 1 base, with 12 bases lying between them. CDR3 region: CASSFEGLGNTEAFF. As DNA, the CDR3 is TGTGCCAGCAGTTTCGAGGGGCTGGGGAACACTGAAGCTTTCTTT.

CDR3 protein: CASSLQNTEAFF. The DNA of the CDR3 is TGTGCCAGCAGTCTCCAGAACACTGAAGCTTTCTTT. This chain uses TRBV12-3 or TRBV12-4 with TRBJ1-1; no firm D call. The V end was cut by 5 bases, the J end by 1 base, with 5 bases between. CDR3 length: 12 amino acids.